A single T cell receptor beta chain is shown here with its context. This sample was taken from a study of blood T cell repertoires in COVID-19. About the research overall: Specimens from acute and convalescent COVID-19 originated in the United States, Italy and Spain.

Source study methods: It was from reference gene primer amplification that nucleated cell counts were estimated. Sequencing was performed with immunoSEQ multiplex PCR; in TCRdb, only in-frame clones are kept and a portion is missing. That table supplies the V and J calls and clone size; D and trimming were determined from the DNA. The sample yields about 250,000 clones, around 84% seen once. Trimming removed 7 bases from V and 5 bases from J; junction bases left unmatched: 10. This CDR3 has 14 residues. CDR1 LNHDA and CDR2 SQIVND come from the germline V gene (reference sequence). Cohort placement rested on clinical history that participants reported themselves. Cohort 3 recovery required two negative PCRs, clearance, or symptom resolution.

This sequence originates from a man aged 40-55 years who had recovered from COVID-19. Sequenced sample: PBMCs or T cells enriched from blood (not recorded which). The V call is TRBV19, the J call TRBJ2-5, with 7 bases that match TRBD1. CDR3 in DNA: TGTGCCAGTACCGAGCGGACAGGAGTGGAGACCCAGTACTTC. Its protein product is CASTERTGVETQYF.